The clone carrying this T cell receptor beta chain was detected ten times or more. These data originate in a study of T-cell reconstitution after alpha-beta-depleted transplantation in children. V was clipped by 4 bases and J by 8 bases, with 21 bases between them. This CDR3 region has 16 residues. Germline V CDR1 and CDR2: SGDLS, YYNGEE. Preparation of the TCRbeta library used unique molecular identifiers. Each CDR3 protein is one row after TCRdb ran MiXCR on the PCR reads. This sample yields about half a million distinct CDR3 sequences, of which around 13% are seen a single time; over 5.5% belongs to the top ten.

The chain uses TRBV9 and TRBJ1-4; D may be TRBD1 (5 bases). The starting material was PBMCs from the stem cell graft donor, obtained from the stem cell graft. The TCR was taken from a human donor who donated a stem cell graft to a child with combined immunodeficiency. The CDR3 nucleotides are TGTGCCAGCAGCCTACGGGACGGACGTTTCAAGGAAAAACTGTTTTTT. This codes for CASSLRDGRFKEKLFF. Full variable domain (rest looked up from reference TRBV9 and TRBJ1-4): DSGVTQTPKHLITATGQRVTLRCSPRSGDLSVYWYQQSLDQGLQFLIQYYNGEERAKGNILERFSAQQFPDLHSELNLSSLELGDSALYFCASSLRDGRFKEKLFFGSGTQLSVL.